The following is a T cell receptor (beta chain) sequence with its context. The antigen is not known. The data derive from a study of shared clonotypes between healthy human individuals. On the study more broadly: Ranging from 18 to 49 in age, donors were two women and three men.

Both subsets, CD45RA+ naive and CD45RA-negative memory, were split from the CD4+ cells. General study results and limits: Lower generation probabilities were found for non-shared clonotypes than for those shared by all four donors. Estimated richness values were generally larger in naive subsets than in memory subsets.

This CDR3 has 13 amino acids. Germline values: CDR1 SQVTM, CDR2 ANQGSEA. Losses at the gene ends were 6 bases for V and 4 bases for J; bases not matched to a gene: 5. The table came from immunoSEQ multiplex PCR; TCRdb's copy has only in-frame clones and leaves some out. The data contain some 2.4 million clones, 93% of them singletons. Sequences were obtained from naive CD4+ T cells from PBMCs. Subset indicated: CD45RA+ positively selected. The chain uses TRBV29-1 and TRBJ2-1; 8 bases agree with TRBD1. The clonotype was recovered from a man younger than 35 in good health. Some clones in this sample may be carry-over from other donors' samples. The CDR3, as DNA: TGCAGCGTAAAGGACAGGGAATACAATGAGCAGTTCTTC. Its translation is CSVKDREYNEQFF.